This passage covers 18 T cell receptor beta chains from one sample sequenced in a study of T cell changes during pregnancy in multiple sclerosis. TCRdb's table, derived via immunoSEQ multiplex PCR, lists solely in-frame clones and lacks some. In the table there are tens of thousands of clones, approximately 95% of which are singletons. Sequencing used CD4+ T cells from peripheral blood mononuclear cells, obtained after pregnancy. Receptors were obtained from a female donor with multiple sclerosis, enrolled in a pregnancy study.

The V gene is TRBV15, the J gene TRBJ2-7, with TRBD2 as a possible D gene (6 bases). The CDR3 contains 18 residues. Germline-derived CDR1 and CDR2 are LNHNV and YYDKDF (reference sequence). Trimming pared 1 base from V and 0 bases from J, leaving 19 bases between. This CDR3 is CATSRGGSGGPTSYEQYF. CDR3 nucleotide sequence: TGTGCCACCAGCAGAGGGGGTAGCGGAGGCCCCACCTCCTACGAGCAGTACTTC.

The chain links TRBV27 to TRBJ2-3, with 8 bases aligning to TRBD2. CDR3 length equals 13 residues. In germline, CDR1 is MNHEY, CDR2 SMNVEV (reference sequence). J lost 9 bases, V lost 6 bases, and 8 bases had no gene match. The CDR3 sequence is CASRETSDQTQYF. CDR3 nucleotide sequence: TGTGCCAGCAGAGAGACTAGCGATCAGACGCAGTATTTT.

The rearrangement joins TRBV19 to TRBJ1-3, with 7 bases that match TRBD1. The ends lost 2 bases at V and 2 bases at J; junction bases unmatched: 3. There are 15 residues in the CDR3. Germline V gene lookup returns CDR1 LNHDA and CDR2 SQIVND (reference sequence). CDR3 in amino acids: CASSITGQAGNTIYF. Here the CDR3 DNA reads TGTGCCAGTAGTATAACAGGACAGGCTGGAAACACCATATATTTT.

This chain links TRBV19 with TRBJ2-4; tentative D call: TRBD2 (6 bases). The CDR3 spans 16 residues. The ends were cut back, 4 bases at V and 6 bases at J, with 19 bases in the middle. From germline, CDR1 is LNHDA and CDR2 SQIVND (reference sequence). This CDR3 is CASSTITLASGNIQYF. The CDR3, as DNA: TGTGCCAGTAGTACCATTACACTAGCTTCGGGAAACATTCAGTACTTC.

V and J are TRBV30 and TRBJ2-1; 9 bases match TRBD1. The trim removed 7 bases at V and 4 bases at J, leaving 5 bases unmatched. From germline, CDR1 is GTSNPN and CDR2 SVGIG (reference sequence). This CDR3 has 13 residues. The CDR3 DNA sequence: TGTGCCTTCACCGGGACAGGGTACAATGAGCAGTTCTTC. Translating gives CAFTGTGYNEQFF.

This sequence joins TRBV5-1 and TRBJ2-5, with TRBD1 as a possible D gene (6 bases). The CDR3 loop spans 15 amino acids. Between the trimmed V and J ends, which lost 0 bases and 4 bases, there was a span of 13 bases. The germline gives CDR1 SGHRS, CDR2 YFSETQ. CDR3 bases: TGCGCCAGCAGCTTGGTTGGGCAACAGGGAGAGACCCAGTACTTC. Translation gives CASSLVGQQGETQYF.

The chain has TRBV5-1 and TRBJ2-7, with 13 bases fitting TRBD2. The V gene's germline CDR1 is SGHRS and CDR2 YFSETQ. This CDR3 spans 15 amino acids. Trimming at V came to 0 bases and at J to 6 bases, leaving 3 bases not matched to a gene. The DNA of the CDR3 is TGCGCCAGCAGCTTGGGAGGACTAGCGGGAGCCGAGCAGTACTTC. Its translation is CASSLGGLAGAEQYF.

V usage is TRBV30 and J usage is TRBJ2-2; TRBD1 matches 9 bases. Unmatched junction bases numbered 4, after V lost 7 bases and J lost 1 base. Germline V gives CDR1 GTSNPN, CDR2 SVGIG (reference sequence). The CDR3 is 14 residues long. This CDR3 reads CAYPGQGNTGELFF. CDR3 in DNA: TGTGCCTACCCGGGACAGGGGAACACCGGGGAGCTGTTTTTT.

The chain couples TRBV19 to TRBJ2-1, with 7 nucleotides matching TRBD1. The CDR3 spans 15 residues. The germline gives CDR1 LNHDA, CDR2 SQIVND (reference sequence). Unmatched junction bases numbered 6, after V lost 4 bases and J lost 3 bases. The CDR3 region has the DNA TGTGCCAGTAGTAACCCGGGACAGCTCTACAATGAGCAGTTCTTC. Protein: CASSNPGQLYNEQFF.

The chain recombines TRBV7-6 with TRBJ2-3; 8 bases align to TRBD1. CDR1 and CDR2 (germline): SGHVS, FNYEAQ. The CDR3 spans 15 residues. Trimming at V came to 5 bases and at J to 2 bases, leaving 6 bases not matched to a gene. In nucleotides, the CDR3 is TGTGCCAGCAGCATGAGGACAGGGAACACAGATACGCAGTATTTT. Amino acid sequence: CASSMRTGNTDTQYF.

The chain links TRBV19 to TRBJ2-3; 8 bases are a match to TRBD2. The CDR3 runs to 15 residues. Looked up from germline, CDR1 is LNHDA and CDR2 is SQIVND (reference sequence). The junction had 11 bases not matched to a gene; V was cut back by 7 bases and J by 5 bases. The CDR3 is CASKGQSLAGDTQYF. The CDR3 DNA is TGTGCCAGTAAGGGGCAGAGTCTAGCGGGAGATACGCAGTATTTT.

The rearrangement joins TRBV7-3 to TRBJ2-1, with D tentatively TRBD2 (5 bases). The V end lost 5 bases, the J end lost 0 bases, and 14 bases lay between the germline ends. The CDR3 length is 16 residues. Germline-derived CDR1 and CDR2 are SGHTA and FQGTGA. DNA for the CDR3: TGTGCCAGCAGCCGCAGCGGTTCTAGCTCCTACAATGAGCAGTTCTTC. Translated, it gives CASSRSGSSSYNEQFF.

The chain has TRBV6-5 and TRBJ2-7; 8 bases match TRBD1. V dropped 9 bases and J dropped 7; count of bases not matched to a gene: 2. CDR3 length: 10 amino acids. The germline gives CDR1 MNHEY, CDR2 SVGAGI. The CDR3 spells CASGQGEQYF. DNA of the CDR3: TGTGCCAGTGGACAGGGTGAGCAGTACTTC.

This clone was seen only once. The chain combines TRBV11-2 with TRBJ2-1, with 8 bases aligning to TRBD2. The CDR3 is 14 amino acids. Germline loops: CDR1 SGHAT, CDR2 FQNNGV. The V gene end was trimmed by 3 bases and the J gene end by 10 bases; junction bases not matched to a gene: 8. The DNA for the CDR3 is TGTGCCAGCAGCTTCCCCGGGGGGGGCGGGGAGCAGTTCTTC. Translation gives CASSFPGGGGEQFF.

The rearrangement uses TRBV6-5 and TRBJ2-7; 10 nucleotides line up with TRBD1. The junction had 2 bases not matched to a gene; V was cut back by 1 base and J by 2 bases. The V gene's germline CDR1 is MNHEY and CDR2 SVGAGI. The CDR3 is 15 residues long. DNA for the CDR3: TGTGCCAGCAGTTACTTCGGGACAGGGGCCTACGAGCAGTACTTC. Its translation: CASSYFGTGAYEQYF.

The chain joins TRBV5-1 to TRBJ2-7, with D possibly TRBD1 on 6 matching bases. CDR1 and CDR2 from the germline V gene are SGHRS and YFSETQ. CDR3 size: 15 residues. The V gene lost 1 base and the J gene lost 3 bases, with 14 bases spanning the gap. In nucleotides, the CDR3 is TGCGCCAGCAGCTTGCAACAGGGAAGAGTCTACGAGCAGTACTTC. Encoded protein: CASSLQQGRVYEQYF.

The chain carries TRBV28 and TRBJ1-5, with D unclear. Per germline, CDR1 MDHEN and CDR2 SYDVKM. The CDR3 has 14 residues. The V end lost 5 bases, the J end lost 3 bases, and 11 bases lay between the germline ends. CDR3 DNA sequence: TGTGCCAGCAGTGTTTTTTCTATCAATCAGCCCCAGCATTTT. Encoded protein: CASSVFSINQPQHF.

Only one count was recorded for this clone. This rearrangement joins TRBV21-1 to TRBJ1-1. TRBV21-1 is labeled a pseudogene. CDR3 length: 14 residues. CDR3 sequence: CASSEKGREGTAFF. CDR3 sequence (DNA): TGTGCCAGCAGCGAAAAGGGCCGCGAGGGTACAGCTTTCTTT.